The 5 T cell receptor beta chains in this list originate from one sample, sequenced in a study of PD-1 blockade in classical Hodgkin lymphoma. Profiled with immunoSEQ multiplex PCR; TCRdb holds only in-frame clones, not every one. Among roughly 25,000 clones listed, around 68% were seen once. Time point denoted: cycle 4 day 1 (C4D1), after more than five weeks of nivolumab. Each patient experienced a relapse that followed autologous stem cell transplantation, and brentuximab vedotin exposure varied. This material consisted of peripheral blood mononuclear cells (PBMCs), taken before the fourth cycle of nivolumab. These receptors originate from a human donor with classical Hodgkin lymphoma.

The CDR3 DNA reads as TGTGCCATCAGTGCGCAGCGAGGGGAGCTGTTTTTT. This gives the protein CAISAQRGELFF. The genes are TRBV10-3 and TRBJ2-2, with no clear D. Germline V gene data show CDR1 as ENHRY and CDR2 as SYGVKD. V was pared by 4 bases and J by 8 bases, with 8 bases between. The CDR3 extends over 12 amino acids.

The gene calls are TRBV5-8 and TRBJ1-4, with D perhaps TRBD1 (5 bases). The CDR3 covers 18 residues. V shed 0 bases and J shed 1 base, with 16 bases lying between them. Germline V gene sequence: CDR1 SGHTS, CDR2 YDEGEE. CDR3 sequence reads: CASSLAEAGIGTNEKLFF. CDR3 nucleotides: TGTGCCAGCAGCTTGGCGGAGGCAGGGATTGGAACTAATGAAAAACTGTTTTTT.

The rearrangement links TRBV5-5 to TRBJ1-1, with D hard to call. Trimming left V 4 bases short and J 0 bases short, with 16 bases between. The CDR3 consists of 16 residues. Per germline, CDR1 SGHKS and CDR2 YYEKEE (reference sequence). The CDR3 coding sequence is TGTGCCAGCAGCCAGACGGGCTCCGGGGTGAACACTGAAGCTTTCTTT. Translation gives CASSQTGSGVNTEAFF. Complete variable domain (other parts from reference TRBV5-5 and TRBJ1-1): DAGVTQSPTHLIKTRGQQVTLRCSPISGHKSVSWYQQVLGQGPQFIFQYYEKEERGRGNFPDRFSARQFPNYSSELNVNALLLGDSALYLCASSQTGSGVNTEAFFGQGTRLTVV.

The chain recombines TRBV27 with TRBJ2-3; TRBD2 might be the D (6 bases). The CDR3 loop spans 13 amino acids. The V gene lost 4 bases and the J gene lost 6 bases, with 11 bases spanning the gap. Per germline, CDR1 MNHEY and CDR2 SMNVEV (reference sequence). CDR3 protein: CASSSTSQDTQYF. CDR3 coding DNA: TGTGCCAGCAGTTCGACTAGTCAGGATACGCAGTATTTT.

The J gene is TRBJ2-5, the V gene TRBV27; the match to TRBD2 covers 8 bases. This CDR3 region has 13 residues. J gave up 5 bases and V 3 bases, and 2 bases lay outside the gene matches. In germline, CDR1 is MNHEY, CDR2 SMNVEV (reference sequence). CDR3 loop: CASSFLAGETQYF. As DNA, the CDR3 is TGTGCCAGCAGTTTTTTAGCGGGGGAGACCCAGTACTTC.